The 5 T cell receptor beta chains reported below all come from one sample, sequenced in a study of blood T cell repertoires in COVID-19. The method was immunoSEQ multiplex PCR; TCRdb's version includes in-frame clones alone and lacks a portion of them. This table holds 210,000 or so clones, 80% to 90% found once. Sequenced input: peripheral blood. The source is a man aged 50 or older with acute or convalescent COVID-19.

In its sample, this clone was seen once. The chain carries TRBV10-3 and TRBJ1-2; the D is unclear. V lost 5 bases, J lost 5 bases, and 15 bases lay in between. The CDR3 extends over 14 amino acids. Per germline, CDR1 ENHRY and CDR2 SYGVKD. CDR3 coding DNA: TGTGCCATCAGTACCCGGGAAGAGGGATATGGCTACACCTTC. It yields the protein CAISTREEGYGYTF.

The rearrangement joins TRBV4-2 to TRBJ2-1; 11 positions match TRBD2. The V gene end was trimmed by 1 base and the J gene end by 5 bases; junction bases not matched to a gene: 16. This CDR3 is 20 amino acids long. Per the germline V gene, CDR1 is LGHNA and CDR2 is YNFKEQ. CDR3 residues: CASSQARIGNSGGENNEQFF. The CDR3 region has the DNA TGTGCCAGCAGCCAAGCGAGGATCGGGAATAGCGGGGGGGAAAACAATGAGCAGTTCTTC.

This clone was recorded a few times. The V call is TRBV2, the J call TRBJ1-5; a weak D match, TRBD1 (6 bases). Germline V CDR1 and CDR2: SNHLY, FYNNEI. The V end lost 4 bases, the J end lost 5 bases, and 12 bases lay between the germline ends. The CDR3 consists of 14 residues. The CDR3 DNA follows: TGTGCCAGCAGTGCCGCGGACAGTTATCAGCCCCAGCATTTT. Protein product: CASSAADSYQPQHF.

The J gene is TRBJ1-2, the V gene TRBV7-2; D not certain. The germline CDR1 and CDR2 sequences are SGHTA and FQGNSA. The CDR3 runs to 13 residues. V lost 0 bases to trimming and J lost 4 bases, with 6 bases between them. The CDR3 reads CASSLAQIYGYTF. For the CDR3, the DNA is TGTGCCAGCAGCTTAGCACAGATCTATGGCTACACCTTC.

The rearrangement uses TRBV7-9 and TRBJ1-4, with D maybe TRBD1 (6 bases). The CDR3 consists of 15 residues. The V gene's germline CDR1 is SEHNR and CDR2 FQNEAQ (reference sequence). V was cut by 7 bases and J by 4 bases, with 16 bases left in between. CDR3 amino acids: CASIPGGADNEKLFF. The CDR3 nucleotides are TGTGCCAGCATCCCCGGGGGGGCCGATAATGAAAAACTGTTTTTT.